Listed below are T cell receptor beta chains from one sample, sequenced in a study of blood T cell repertoires in COVID-19. Produced via immunoSEQ multiplex PCR; TCRdb's table is partial and in-frame only. This sample has a few hundred thousand clones; around 85% occur once, and the top ten carry around 2.2%. The sample consisted of PBMCs or T cells enriched from blood (not recorded which). These receptors were obtained from a man aged 25 to 45 who had recovered from COVID-19. Each CDR3 is given with its conserved first and last residue. The order of the fields is clone size, V gene, J gene, CDR3 protein. For some rows the clone size is stated as once, few or many, or as a class when expanded; others skip it.

clone size: NA; V gene: TRBV4-3; J gene: TRBJ2-1; CDR3 protein: CASSQEKGLSSVEQFF
clone size: once; V gene: TRBV6-5; J gene: TRBJ2-5; CDR3 protein: CASSYWTEETQYF
clone size: NA; V gene: TRBV2; J gene: TRBJ2-1; CDR3 protein: CASSPGRGLADYNEQFF
clone size: NA; V gene: TRBV7-9; J gene: TRBJ2-5; CDR3 protein: CASSLKETTRLETQYF
clone size: NA; V gene: TRBV29-1; J gene: TRBJ2-3; CDR3 protein: CSVSSGGSTDTQYF
clone size: NA; V gene: TRBV6-4; J gene: TRBJ2-3; CDR3 protein: CASSDSNGVDTQYF
clone size: NA; V gene: TRBV2; J gene: TRBJ1-6; CDR3 protein: CASSVGTDSPLHF
clone size: NA; V gene: TRBV7-3; J gene: TRBJ1-1; CDR3 protein: CASSLMPGTEAFF
clone size: NA; V gene: TRBV7-8; J gene: TRBJ1-5; CDR3 protein: CASSPGFRDLNQPQHF
clone size: once; V gene: TRBV5-1; J gene: TRBJ1-1; CDR3 protein: CASSPGTGEKEAFF
clone size: NA; V gene: TRBV4-1; J gene: TRBJ2-7; CDR3 protein: CASSQDLARSYEQYF
clone size: once; V gene: TRBV10-3; J gene: TRBJ2-5; CDR3 protein: CAIGLGQETQYF
clone size: once; V gene: TRBV5-6; J gene: TRBJ2-3; CDR3 protein: CASSLVGGVSTDTQYF
clone size: NA; V gene: TRBV5-1; J gene: TRBJ1-4; CDR3 protein: CASSPGEVSGRGKLFF
clone size: NA; V gene: TRBV5-8; J gene: TRBJ1-5; CDR3 protein: CASSPPRRAYQPQHF
clone size: NA; V gene: TRBV5-4; J gene: TRBJ2-3; CDR3 protein: CASSETGGDTQYF
clone size: NA; V gene: TRBV24-1; J gene: TRBJ1-1; CDR3 protein: CATSDPQAPLEAFF
clone size: NA; V gene: TRBV9; J gene: TRBJ1-1; CDR3 protein: CASSVAVGQMNTEAFF
clone size: NA; V gene: TRBV27; J gene: TRBJ2-3; CDR3 protein: CASSSRSGQDTQYF
clone size: NA; V gene: TRBV7-2; J gene: TRBJ2-7; CDR3 protein: CASSLVGTGTSYEQYF
clone size: once; V gene: TRBV2; J gene: TRBJ2-2; CDR3 protein: CASSPQGELFF
clone size: NA; V gene: TRBV5-1; J gene: TRBJ1-4; CDR3 protein: CASRGGEGEKLFF
clone size: NA; V gene: TRBV9; J gene: TRBJ1-5; CDR3 protein: CASIDPGGYSNQPQHF
clone size: NA; V gene: TRBV5-6; J gene: TRBJ1-1; CDR3 protein: CASSLGLNTEAFF
clone size: NA; V gene: TRBV10-1; J gene: TRBJ2-1; CDR3 protein: CASSARRSMPEQFF
clone size: NA; V gene: TRBV6-5; J gene: TRBJ1-1; CDR3 protein: CASSYDRGQRGTEAFF